This T cell receptor beta chain was obtained from a study of cytomegalovirus exposure and HLA in healthy donors. Researchers ran the PCR with 60 Vbeta and 13 Jbeta primers. Produced via immunoSEQ multiplex PCR; TCRdb's table is partial and in-frame only. The table records over 130,000 clones, under 70% of them present only once. V was pared by 4 bases and J by 2 bases, with 19 bases between. CDR1 and CDR2 (germline): SGDLS, YYNGEE. The CDR3 totals 16 residues. This sequence originates from a woman aged 55-70 years in good health and CMV-seronegative. The chain couples TRBV9 to TRBJ2-7; D is undetermined. The sequencing input was PBMCs. CDR3 DNA: TGTGCCAGCAGCCCCGCGGCCCGGGTTACGACCTACGAGCAGTACTTC. As protein: CASSPAARVTTYEQYF.